This is a list of T cell receptor beta chains from one sample in a study of cytomegalovirus exposure and HLA in healthy donors. The table came from immunoSEQ multiplex PCR; TCRdb's copy has only in-frame clones and leaves some out. This table holds over 100,000 clones, 55% to 75% found once. Sample: PBMCs. These receptors were collected from a man in his fifties in good health and CMV-seropositive. Each CDR3 is given with its conserved first and last residue. D genes are given only for firm matches. Only part of the rows carry a size: once, few, many, or a class if the clone is expanded.

. . TRBJ2-7 TRBV15 TGTGCCACCAGCAGCTCCCGGGACACCGTAACCTACGAGCAGTACTTC CATSSSRDTVTYEQYF
. . TRBJ2-3 TRBV5-1 TGCGCCAGCAGCTTGACGGGGTTCACAGATACGCAGTATTTT CASSLTGFTDTQYF
. . TRBJ2-1 TRBV7-9 TGTGCCAGCAGCGGACCTCTAGCAGGAGAGCAGTTCTTC CASSGPLAGEQFF
TRBD2 . TRBJ2-3 TRBV5-1 TGCGCCAGCAGCCCGAGGGCTAGCGGGGTTTTAGATACGCAGTATTTT CASSPRASGVLDTQYF
. . TRBJ1-1 TRBV6-1 TGTGCCAGCAGTATAGGGAGGGCCACTGAAGCTTTCTTT CASSIGRATEAFF
TRBD1 once TRBJ2-5 TRBV11-3 TGTGCCAGCAGCTTAAAGGGGACAGGCGAGACCCAGTACTTC CASSLKGTGETQYF
TRBD1 . TRBJ2-5 TRBV7-9 TGTGCCAGCAGCTCACCTCAGGGGGCTATAGAGACCCAGTACTTC CASSSPQGAIETQYF
TRBD2 . TRBJ2-2 TRBV11-3 TGTGCCAGCAGCCATGGACTAGCGGGAAGTAGGACCGGGGAGCTGTTTTTT CASSHGLAGSRTGELFF
. . TRBJ1-4 TRBV4-2 TGTGCCAGCAGCCAAGATGACAGGAGAGGTGAAAAACTGTTTTTT CASSQDDRRGEKLFF
TRBD1 . TRBJ2-3 TRBV6-5 TGTGCCAGCAGTTTAGGGGGCCGAAGAGATACGCAGTATTTT CASSLGGRRDTQYF
TRBD1 . TRBJ2-7 TRBV29-1 TGCAGCGTTGAAGATCTCGGGGAGACAGGGGGCTCCGGCGAGCAGTACTTC CSVEDLGETGGSGEQYF
TRBD2 . TRBJ2-1 TRBV6-1 TGTGCCAGCAGTGAACGACGGGGGGGCCTTCCTGAGCAGTTCTTC CASSERRGGLPEQFF
TRBD2 . TRBJ2-3 TRBV5-1 TGCGCCAGCAAAGGGACTAGCGACCACACAGATACGCAGTATTTT CASKGTSDHTDTQYF
. . TRBJ2-7 TRBV21-1 TGTGCCAGCAGCGGACCGGGACAGGGGGCACCACCCAAGTACTTC CASSGPGQGAPPKYF
. . TRBJ1-1 TRBV19 TGTGCCAGTAGTATTTCAGGGCACACTGAAGCTTTCTTT CASSISGHTEAFF
. few TRBJ1-4 TRBV2 TGTGCCAGCAGTGAAGCGGGCGAAAAACTGTTTTTT CASSEAGEKLFF
. . TRBJ1-1 TRBV6-4 TGTGCCAGCAGTGTCTCAACAGGGAACACTGAAGCTTTCTTT CASSVSTGNTEAFF
TRBD2 . TRBJ2-5 TRBV6-1 TGTGCCAGCACCGCGCTAGCGGGGGGCAGAGAGACCCAGTACTTC CASTALAGGRETQYF
. . TRBJ1-4 TRBV6-1 TGTGCCAGCACTAGAGCGACCGCAACTAATGAAAAACTGTTTTTT CASTRATATNEKLFF
TRBD1 few TRBJ1-2 TRBV29-1 TGCAGCGTTGAAGAAGGGACAGCGCGTGGCTACACCTTC CSVEEGTARGYTF
. . TRBJ2-3 TRBV23-1 TGCGCCAGCAGTCAATCGCCCGGACACATAACAGATACGCAGTATTTT CASSQSPGHITDTQYF
TRBD2 . TRBJ2-3 TRBV5-4 TGTGCCAGCAGCTTTCCCTCAGTGGGAGTAGCGGGAGAAATAGATACGCAGTATTTT CASSFPSVGVAGEIDTQYF